Listed here are 5 T cell receptor beta chains from one sample, sequenced in a study of CD8 T cells in ankylosing spondylitis. Findings of the study overall: In ankylosing spondylitis blood, a motif of about 8 highly homologous TCR beta variants appeared characteristic.

These receptors' antigens are unknown. TCRdb itself ran the 5' RACE reads through MiXCR, one entry per CDR3 protein. Of approximately 400,000 distinct CDR3 sequences listed, approximately 17% were seen once; the top ten hold 0.85% to 1.3%. The sample consisted of blood, either unsorted or a sorted T cell fraction (not recorded which). The receptor source for this set is a male donor with ankylosing spondylitis.

CDR3 DNA: TGTGCCAGCTCACCACCCTCACAGAGATCCTACGAGCAGTACTTC. Protein product: CASSPPSQRSYEQYF. V is TRBV18 and J is TRBJ2-7, with D unresolved. V lost 0 bases and J 1 base, leaving 10 bases between the germline ends. The germline V gene encodes CDR1 KGHSH and CDR2 LQKENI. This CDR3 contains 15 residues. Combining the CDR3 with reference TRBV18 and TRBJ2-7 gives the whole variable domain NAGVMQNPRHLVRRRGQEARLRCSPMKGHSHVYWYRQLPEEGLKFMVYLQKENIIDESGMPKERFSAEFPKEGPSILRIQQVVRGDSAAYFCASSPPSQRSYEQYFGPGTRLTVT.

This clonotype was detected ten times or more. This chain uses TRBV6-2 or TRBV6-3 with TRBJ2-1; 8 positions agree with TRBD2. Trimming cost V 4 bases and J 14 bases; bases outside gene matches: 10. The CDR3 covers 13 residues. Germline V gene sequence: CDR1 MNHEY, CDR2 SVGEGT. CDR3 residues: CASSFPGLAVEFF. Written as DNA, the CDR3 is TGTGCCAGCAGTTTCCCCGGACTAGCAGTAGAGTTCTTC.

This clonotype was detected a few times. V usage is TRBV20-1 and J usage is TRBJ2-7; D is perhaps TRBD1 or TRBD2 (6 bases each). CDR1 DFQATT and CDR2 SNEGSKA come from the germline V gene (reference sequence). This CDR3 contains 12 residues. V was trimmed by 3 bases and J by 7 bases, leaving 13 bases between them. The CDR3 sequence is CSASYRGLEQYF. In DNA form, the CDR3 reads TGCAGTGCTAGTTATCGGGGGCTTGAGCAGTACTTC.

In this sample, this clonotype turned up many times. This chain uses TRBV5-1 with TRBJ2-5; the D gene is possibly TRBD2 (6 bases). Germline V gene lookup returns CDR1 SGHRS and CDR2 YFSETQ. V dropped 1 base and J dropped 1 base, with 11 bases sitting between them. The CDR3 totals 15 residues. Here the CDR3 DNA reads TGCGCCAGCAGCTTGATGTTGGGGGGCCAAGAGACCCAGTACTTC. Amino acids: CASSLMLGGQETQYF.

In its sample, this clonotype was seen many times. This rearrangement joins TRBV29-1 to TRBJ2-1; 11 bases match TRBD2. V shed 5 bases, J shed 7 bases, and the junction held 13 bases outside the gene matches. The CDR3 runs 16 residues. Germline V lookup: CDR1 SQVTM, CDR2 ANQGSEA. The CDR3 here is CSVPQTSGVEGNEQFF. CDR3 nucleotides: TGCAGCGTTCCCCAGACTAGCGGGGTTGAGGGAAATGAGCAGTTCTTC.